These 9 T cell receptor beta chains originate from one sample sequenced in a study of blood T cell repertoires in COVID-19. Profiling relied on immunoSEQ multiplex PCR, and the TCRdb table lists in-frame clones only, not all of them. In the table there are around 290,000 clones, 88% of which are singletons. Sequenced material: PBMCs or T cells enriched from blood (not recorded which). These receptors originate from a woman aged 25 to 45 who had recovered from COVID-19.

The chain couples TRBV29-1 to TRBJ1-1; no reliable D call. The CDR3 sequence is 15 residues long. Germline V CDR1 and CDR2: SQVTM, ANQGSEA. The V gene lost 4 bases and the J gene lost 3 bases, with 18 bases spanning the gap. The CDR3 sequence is CSVAGREEGDTEAFF. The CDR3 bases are TGCAGCGTTGCGGGTAGGGAGGAGGGCGACACTGAAGCTTTCTTT.

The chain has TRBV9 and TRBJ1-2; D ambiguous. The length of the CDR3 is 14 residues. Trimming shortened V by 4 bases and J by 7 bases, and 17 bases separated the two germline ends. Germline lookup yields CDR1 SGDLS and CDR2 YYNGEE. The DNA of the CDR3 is TGTGCCAGCAGCTTAGGCCCGGGGAAGAGTGGCTACACCTTC. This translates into CASSLGPGKSGYTF.

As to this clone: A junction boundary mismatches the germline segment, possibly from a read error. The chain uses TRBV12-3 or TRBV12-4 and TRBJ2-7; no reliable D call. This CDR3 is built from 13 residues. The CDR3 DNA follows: TGTGCCAGCAGTTTAGGGCCCTCCTCCGAGCAGTACTTC. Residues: CASSLGPSSEQYF.

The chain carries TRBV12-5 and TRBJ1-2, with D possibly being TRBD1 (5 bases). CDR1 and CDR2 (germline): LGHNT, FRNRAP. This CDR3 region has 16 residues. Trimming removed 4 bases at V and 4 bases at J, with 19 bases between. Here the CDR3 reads CASGSTGGVMVYGYTF. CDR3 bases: TGTGCTAGTGGTTCGACTGGAGGGGTAATGGTCTATGGCTACACCTTC.

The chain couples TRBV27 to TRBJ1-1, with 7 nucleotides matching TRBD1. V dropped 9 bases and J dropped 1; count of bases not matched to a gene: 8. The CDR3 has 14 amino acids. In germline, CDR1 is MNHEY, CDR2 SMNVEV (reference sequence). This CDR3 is CASGQAVGNTEAFF. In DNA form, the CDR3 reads TGTGCCAGTGGACAGGCGGTAGGGAACACTGAAGCTTTCTTT.

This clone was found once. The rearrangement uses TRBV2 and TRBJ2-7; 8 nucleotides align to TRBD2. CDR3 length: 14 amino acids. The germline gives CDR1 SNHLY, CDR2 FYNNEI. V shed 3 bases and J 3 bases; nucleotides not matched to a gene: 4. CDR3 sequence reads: CASSEGLVSYEQYF. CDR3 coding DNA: TGTGCCAGCAGTGAGGGACTAGTCAGCTACGAGCAGTACTTC.

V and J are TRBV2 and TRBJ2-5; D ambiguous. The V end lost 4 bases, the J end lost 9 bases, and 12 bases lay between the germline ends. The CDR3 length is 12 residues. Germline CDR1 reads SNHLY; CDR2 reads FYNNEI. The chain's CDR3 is CASSVLRSAQYF. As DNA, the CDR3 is TGTGCCAGCAGTGTTTTGCGTTCGGCCCAGTACTTC.

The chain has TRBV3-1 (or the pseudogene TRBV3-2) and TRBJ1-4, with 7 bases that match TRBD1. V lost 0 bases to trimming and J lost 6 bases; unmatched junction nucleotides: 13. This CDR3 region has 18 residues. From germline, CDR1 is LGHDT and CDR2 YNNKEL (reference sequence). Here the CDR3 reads CASSQEGNPQGWDEKLFF. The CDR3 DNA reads TGTGCCAGCAGCCAAGAGGGGAACCCACAGGGGTGGGATGAAAAACTGTTTTTT.

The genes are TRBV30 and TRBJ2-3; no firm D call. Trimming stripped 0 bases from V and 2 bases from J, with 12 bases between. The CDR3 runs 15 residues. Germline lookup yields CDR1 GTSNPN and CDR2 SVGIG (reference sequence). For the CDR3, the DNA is TGTGCCTGGAGTGTGCACCTACTCCCCACAGATACGCAGTATTTT. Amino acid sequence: CAWSVHLLPTDTQYF.